The rows below give T cell receptor beta chains drawn from one sample of a study of cytomegalovirus exposure and HLA in healthy donors. Sequencing used immunoSEQ multiplex PCR; TCRdb keeps in-frame clones, though not all of them. The sample has 150,000 or so clones; under 85% are singletons. Sequencing input: PBMCs. Every receptor here comes from a woman aged 40 to 50 in good health and CMV-seropositive. Each CDR3 is given with its conserved first and last residue. The D gene is left open where the match is weak. Only some rows state a clone size, as once, few, many or a class for expanded clones.

clone_size	j_call	v_call	d_call	cdr3_aa
NA	TRBJ2-1	TRBV4-2	TRBD2	CASSQVGSGGRDEQFF
few	TRBJ2-1	TRBV6-1	NA	CASSGWTNPPYNEQFF
NA	TRBJ1-1	TRBV5-1	NA	CASSPSATGSTEAFF
NA	TRBJ1-2	TRBV9	NA	CASSAAYGYTF
NA	TRBJ2-3	TRBV5-4	TRBD1	CASSIPTGGRADTQYF
NA	TRBJ2-7	TRBV11-2	NA	CASSSPASPYEQYF
NA	TRBJ2-2	TRBV6-5	NA	CASSFPGTGELFF
NA	TRBJ1-2	TRBV5-1	NA	CASSSFSSRGYGYTF
NA	TRBJ2-7	TRBV5-5	NA	CASSLAPEYEQYF
few	TRBJ1-1	TRBV2	NA	CASREDTEAFF
NA	TRBJ2-2	TRBV12-5	TRBD1	CASGTGTNTGELFF
NA	TRBJ2-5	TRBV4-2	TRBD2	CASSQLSGGSQETQYF
NA	TRBJ2-7	TRBV9	NA	CASSVGGGISYEQYF
NA	TRBJ2-3	TRBV10-1	TRBD2	CASSPARGEHTDTQYF
NA	TRBJ2-7	TRBV5-1	TRBD1	CASSPVFMGTGAYEQYF
NA	TRBJ2-6	TRBV7-9	TRBD1	CSSRPPTGGAVGANVLTF
NA	TRBJ1-6	TRBV30	TRBD1	CAWSVLGGTGASPLHF
NA	TRBJ1-2	TRBV25-1	NA	CASSEGQGVRGYTF
few	TRBJ2-7	TRBV7-6	TRBD1	CASSSTGGYEQYF
NA	TRBJ2-1	TRBV7-2	TRBD1	CASSSYRGVNEQFF
NA	TRBJ2-1	TRBV5-1	TRBD2	CASSDTSGGANEQFF
NA	TRBJ1-4	TRBV6-5	TRBD1	CASSSGQGKEKLFF
NA	TRBJ1-6	TRBV5-1	TRBD1	CASSWDRANSPLHF
NA	TRBJ2-1	TRBV6-5	TRBD2	CASSSRTSGGFNEQFF
few	TRBJ2-1	TRBV4-1	NA	CASSRGTQSYNEQFF
NA	TRBJ1-6	TRBV9	NA	CASSVVANNSPLHF
NA	TRBJ2-1	TRBV5-1	TRBD2	CASSPSGGFNNEQFF
NA	TRBJ2-2	TRBV11-2	NA	CASSLIGTGTGELFF
NA	TRBJ2-2	TRBV18	NA	CASSPGATFPGTGELFF
few	TRBJ1-3	TRBV29-1	NA	CSPSQGSSGNTIYF
NA	TRBJ1-1	TRBV7-9	TRBD1	CASATTGAEAFF
NA	TRBJ1-2	TRBV4-1	TRBD1	CASSQDRGGNGYTF